These 22 T cell receptor beta chains were sequenced from one sample in a study of blood T cell repertoires in COVID-19. Only in-frame clones appear in the TCRdb table, and some are missing; sequencing was by immunoSEQ multiplex PCR. The top ten hold around 13% of the sample, which has some 76,000 clones, roughly 80% seen once. Sequencing was carried out using peripheral blood. The origin of the receptors is a man between 45 and 60 years old with COVID-19, enrolled during active disease.

This clone has a handful of counts. This sequence joins TRBV7-2 and TRBJ1-1; D is unresolved. CDR3 length equals 14 residues. V lost 5 bases and J 0 bases, leaving 10 bases between the germline ends. Per germline, CDR1 SGHTA and CDR2 FQGNSA. CDR3 sequence: CASSPSRLNTEAFF. In nucleotides, the CDR3 is TGTGCCAGCAGCCCCTCTAGGTTGAACACTGAAGCTTTCTTT.

The chain links TRBV5-1 to TRBJ1-1; weak D call: TRBD1 (6 bases). Germline CDR1 reads SGHRS; CDR2 reads YFSETQ. V was shortened by 0 bases and J by 2 bases, with 14 bases between the two germline ends. This CDR3 has 16 residues. The CDR3 DNA is TGCGCCAGCAGCTTGGGGGCAGGGGCCGTTAACACTGAAGCTTTCTTT. This codes for CASSLGAGAVNTEAFF.

This clone was recorded once. V is TRBV30 and J is TRBJ2-5; D perhaps matches TRBD2 (5 bases). The CDR3 contains 13 residues. Germline V gene sequence: CDR1 GTSNPN, CDR2 SVGIG (reference sequence). Trimming removed 7 bases at V and 2 bases at J, with 14 bases between. The CDR3, as DNA: TGTGCCTTGGGTACGGGGTTGCAAGAGACCCAGTACTTC. It is translated as CALGTGLQETQYF.

This chain uses TRBV5-1 with TRBJ1-2; TRBD1 aligns across 8 bases. The length of the CDR3 is 17 residues. V was clipped by 3 bases and J by 2 bases; unmatched bases: 12. Looked up from germline, CDR1 is SGHRS and CDR2 is YFSETQ. The CDR3 region has the DNA TGCGCCAGCAGCTCGCAGGGGGTAAACAGGGGGAACTATGGCTACACCTTC. This encodes CASSSQGVNRGNYGYTF.

Note on this clone: Mismatch with germline at one junction end may stem from a read error. The V gene is TRBV7-8, the J gene TRBJ2-1; tentatively, D is TRBD1 (6 bases). CDR3 length: 13 amino acids. Germline V gives CDR1 SGHVS, CDR2 FQNEAQ. In nucleotides, the CDR3 is TGTGCCAGCAGCCAGGGGAACGACAAGGAGCAGTTCTTC. Amino acids: CASSQGNDKEQFF.

This chain connects TRBV7-2 to TRBJ2-3, with 8 positions matching TRBD1. CDR1 SGHTA and CDR2 FQGNSA come from the germline V gene. This CDR3 is 16 amino acids long. V was clipped by 5 bases and J by 3 bases; unmatched bases: 10. CDR3 sequence (DNA): TGTGCCAGCAGCCTACTCAGGGGGCGCACGACAGATACGCAGTATTTT. Translating it yields CASSLLRGRTTDTQYF.

The genes are TRBV28 and TRBJ2-1; a weak D match, TRBD2 (6 bases). This CDR3 contains 15 residues. Trimming left V 7 bases short and J 9 bases short, with 22 bases between. Germline-derived CDR1 and CDR2 are MDHEN and SYDVKM. CDR3 coding DNA: TGTGCCAGCACCCCCGCGGGGAACGTCGTAGGTGAGCAGTTCTTC. Translation: CASTPAGNVVGEQFF.

Only a few counts were recorded for this clone. The V call is TRBV28, the J call TRBJ2-7; 9 bases line up with TRBD2. The CDR3 totals 14 residues. Per the germline V gene, CDR1 is MDHEN and CDR2 is SYDVKM. J lost 7 bases, V lost 6 bases, and 10 bases had no gene match. The DNA for the CDR3 is TGTGCCAGCAGGCGGGGGGGGAGGGGGAGAGAGCAGTACTTC. It codes for CASRRGGRGREQYF.

V usage is TRBV12-2 and J usage is TRBJ1-3. TRBV12-2 is a documented pseudogene. The CDR3 totals 12 residues. The CDR3 is CASRPRSDTIYF. In DNA, the CDR3 is TGTGCAAGTCGCCCCCGCTCGGACACCATATATTTT.

V is TRBV14 and J is TRBJ1-4; D gene unclear. The germline gives CDR1 SGHDN, CDR2 FVKESK. V lost 2 bases, J lost 8 bases, and 12 bases lay in between. The CDR3 covers 14 residues. CDR3 protein: CASSQIIVREKLFF. CDR3 nucleotides: TGTGCCAGCAGCCAAATTATCGTCAGAGAAAAACTGTTTTTT.

The rearrangement uses TRBV10-3 and TRBJ1-1; TRBD1 aligns across 7 bases. V shed 3 bases, J shed 8 bases, and the junction held 12 bases outside the gene matches. The CDR3 is 15 residues long. Germline values: CDR1 ENHRY, CDR2 SYGVKD. In DNA, the CDR3 is TGTGCCATCAGTGACTCAATCCGGGACAGCCGGGAAGCTTTCTTT. Translation: CAISDSIRDSREAFF.

In this sample, this clone turned up a few times. The chain employs TRBV11-2 and TRBJ2-7, with 7 nucleotides matching TRBD2. Germline CDR1 reads SGHAT; CDR2 reads FQNNGV. V lost 1 base to trimming and J lost 5 bases; unmatched junction nucleotides: 5. This CDR3 is built from 14 residues. DNA of the CDR3: TGTGCCAGCAGCTTAGGCGGGAGTGAGCACGAGCAGTACTTC. As protein: CASSLGGSEHEQYF.

This chain links TRBV10-2 with TRBJ1-5; 8 bases fit TRBD1. The CDR3 is made up of 15 amino acids. V was pared by 6 bases and J by 2 bases, with 6 bases of the junction left unmatched. Germline CDR1 and CDR2: WSHSY and SAAADI. The CDR3 spells CASRETGEGNQPQHF. The DNA for the CDR3 is TGCGCCAGCAGGGAGACAGGGGAAGGCAATCAGCCCCAGCATTTT.

This clone was observed a few times. The genes are TRBV20-1 and TRBJ2-7; no reliable D call. Per germline, CDR1 DFQATT and CDR2 SNEGSKA (reference sequence). This CDR3 spans 11 amino acids. The germline V and J ends were trimmed by 2 bases and 2 bases, with 4 bases remaining between them. The CDR3 loop is CSARPAYEQYF. The DNA for the CDR3 is TGCAGTGCTAGACCTGCCTACGAGCAGTACTTC.

This rearrangement joins TRBV5-1 to TRBJ2-7, with 14 positions matching TRBD2. Germline V gives CDR1 SGHRS, CDR2 YFSETQ. The ends lost 1 base at V and 3 bases at J; junction bases unmatched: 6. The CDR3 runs to 17 residues. The CDR3 nucleotides read TGCGCCAGCAGCTTGACGACCGGGACTAGCGGGAGCTACGAGCAGTACTTC. This gives the protein CASSLTTGTSGSYEQYF.

This rearrangement joins TRBV2 to TRBJ1-1, with D unresolved. This CDR3 comprises 12 residues. V was pared by 9 bases and J by 2 bases, with 10 bases between. Germline V gene sequence: CDR1 SNHLY, CDR2 FYNNEI. The CDR3 protein is CASRTVNTEAFF. The CDR3 DNA reads as TGTGCCAGTAGAACAGTAAACACTGAAGCTTTCTTT.

The DNA of the CDR3 is TGTGCCAGCAGCCTCGGGACTACCTCTGGAAACACCATATATTTT. Its protein product is CASSLGTTSGNTIYF. V is TRBV14 and J is TRBJ1-3, with D possibly matching TRBD1 (5 bases). Between the trimmed V and J ends, which lost 4 bases and 0 bases, there was a span of 10 bases. The CDR3 contains 15 residues. CDR1 SGHDN and CDR2 FVKESK come from the germline V gene.

The V gene is TRBV10-3, the J gene TRBJ2-3; D possibly corresponds to TRBD1 (5 bases). CDR1 is ENHRY and CDR2 is SYGVKD in the germline V gene. The CDR3 contains 13 residues. V lost 2 bases, J lost 4 bases, and 7 bases lay in between. The CDR3 loop reads CAISEVGPDTQYF. CDR3 bases: TGTGCCATCAGTGAGGTGGGGCCAGATACGCAGTATTTT.

This chain connects TRBV24-1 to TRBJ2-1; possible D gene TRBD2, 6 bases. Germline V CDR1 and CDR2: KGHDR, SFDVKD. The CDR3 is 18 amino acids. The germline V and J ends were trimmed by 3 bases and 6 bases, with 23 bases remaining between them. The CDR3 DNA follows: TGTGCCACCAGTGATCGCCTCGGGGGTGTGGGGACTGCCAATGAGCAGTTCTTC. It yields the protein CATSDRLGGVGTANEQFF.

V usage is TRBV28 and J usage is TRBJ2-7, with 11 positions matching TRBD2. The V segment lost 6 bases and the J segment 3 bases; nucleotides outside the gene matches: 7. From germline, CDR1 is MDHEN and CDR2 SYDVKM. This CDR3 comprises 15 residues. The CDR3 reads CASSPASGRFYEQYF. The CDR3 DNA sequence: TGTGCCAGCAGCCCCGCTAGCGGGAGGTTCTACGAGCAGTACTTC.

This clone has just a few counts. V is TRBV11-2 and J is TRBJ1-5, with D tentatively TRBD1 (5 bases). Germline lookup yields CDR1 SGHAT and CDR2 FQNNGV. The V end was cut by 5 bases, the J end by 0 bases, with 11 bases between. The CDR3 has 15 amino acids. The CDR3 nucleotides read TGTGCCAGCAGCCCCACAGGTGATAGCAATCAGCCCCAGCATTTT. Residues: CASSPTGDSNQPQHF.

J is TRBJ2-1 and V is TRBV20-1, with 7 bases fitting TRBD1. The ends lost 4 bases at V and 9 bases at J; junction bases unmatched: 3. The germline CDR1 and CDR2 sequences are DFQATT and SNEGSKA (reference sequence). The CDR3 runs to 11 residues. Here the CDR3 DNA reads TGCAGTGCTAACAGGGGTGGTGAGCAGTTCTTC. Its protein product is CSANRGGEQFF.